This T cell receptor beta chain was sequenced for a study of blood T cells in healthy people across ages. Study at large: About one barcoded TCR beta cDNA was captured per two T cells.

In this sample, this clonotype turned up a few times. The CDR3 consists of 17 residues. V shed 1 base and J 5 bases; nucleotides not matched to a gene: 6. Germline CDR1 and CDR2: LGHNA and YSLEER. Primed by a sample-barcoded 5' primer and a J-beta primer mix, a second PCR proceeded for 7 to 11 cycles. TCRdb fed the 5' RACE reads into MiXCR, producing one record per CDR3 protein. This table holds hundreds of thousands of distinct CDR3 sequences, roughly 25% found once. This sample was also put to use in a study of T cells of mothers and their children.

The sequence came from a boy between 10 and 17 years old in good health. The chain joins TRBV4-3 to TRBJ2-1; TRBD2 aligns across 12 bases. Sequenced material: blood. This chain's CDR3 is CASSQALAGGLDNEQFF. The CDR3 DNA is TGCGCCAGCAGCCAAGCTCTAGCGGGGGGGCTTGACAATGAGCAGTTCTTC.